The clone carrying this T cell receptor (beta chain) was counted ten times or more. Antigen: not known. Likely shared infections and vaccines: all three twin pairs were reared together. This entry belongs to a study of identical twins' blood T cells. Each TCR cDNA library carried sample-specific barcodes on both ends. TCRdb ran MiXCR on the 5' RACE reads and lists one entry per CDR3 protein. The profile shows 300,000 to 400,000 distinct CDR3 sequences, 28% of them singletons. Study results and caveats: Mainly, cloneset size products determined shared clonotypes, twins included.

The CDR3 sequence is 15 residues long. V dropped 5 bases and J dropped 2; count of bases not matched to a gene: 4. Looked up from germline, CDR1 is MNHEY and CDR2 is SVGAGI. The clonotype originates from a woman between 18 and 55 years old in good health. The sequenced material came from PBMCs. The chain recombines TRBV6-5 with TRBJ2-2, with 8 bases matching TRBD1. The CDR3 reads CASSRGQANTGELFF. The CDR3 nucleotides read TGTGCCAGCAGTAGGGGACAGGCCAACACCGGGGAGCTGTTTTTT.